The clone carrying this T cell receptor beta chain has just a few counts. The CDR3 has 15 residues. Germline V gene lookup returns CDR1 SQVTM and CDR2 ANQGSEA. Trimming cost V 4 bases and J 4 bases, with 16 bases left between them. This sample was taken from a study of cytotoxic CD8 clonotypes in ibrutinib-treated CLL. The assay was immunoSEQ multiplex PCR, and TCRdb's table has in-frame clones only and misses some. This repertoire shows about 23,000 clones, roughly 68% found once; its top ten account for 28%. This receptor was taken from a human donor with chronic lymphocytic leukemia. Specimen: PBMCs, collected after 24 months of ibrutinib treatment. V gene TRBV29-1 combines with J gene TRBJ1-4; a possible D gene is TRBD1 (5 bases). CDR3 in amino acids: CSVVVLGDFNEKLFF. CDR3 bases: TGCAGCGTTGTGGTGCTAGGGGACTTTAATGAAAAACTGTTTTTT.